A selection of T cell receptor beta chains follows, all from one sample in a study of OX40 agonist ivuxolimab in advanced cancers. Some clones are missing from TCRdb's copy, which holds only in-frame ones; the method was immunoSEQ multiplex PCR. The table lists 75,000 to 95,000 clones, more than 80% of them singletons. Here the sequenced sample was CD4+ or CD8+ T cells sorted from blood, taken in a trial of the OX40 agonist ivuxolimab. The receptors shown here come from an adult with an advanced solid tumor such as melanoma, head and neck, liver or kidney cancer. Both conserved end residues are part of each CDR3. The D gene is left open where the match is weak. Some rows mark clone size as missing; the rest say once, few, many or name a class of expanded clone.

clone size,D gene,V gene,J gene,CDR3 DNA,CDR3 protein
once,TRBD1,TRBV27,TRBJ1-1,TGTGCCACCAAACAAGGACAGGGGGAACACACTGAAGCTTTCTTT,CATKQGQGEHTEAFF
-,-,TRBV11-2,TRBJ1-2,TGTGCCAGCAGCTTCTCAGGGACCTATGGCTACACCTTC,CASSFSGTYGYTF
-,TRBD2,TRBV4-1,TRBJ2-1,TGCGCCAGCAGCCAAGATCTGGCGACTAGCGGGAGGGACAATGAGCAGTTCTTC,CASSQDLATSGRDNEQFF
-,-,TRBV5-8,TRBJ1-5,TGTGCCAGCAGCTTGATTTCAGGGGTTGGCAATCAGCCCCAGCATTTT,CASSLISGVGNQPQHF
-,-,TRBV10-3,TRBJ2-7,TGTGCCATCAGTGAGGGCACAACCTACGAGCAGTACTTC,CAISEGTTYEQYF
-,-,TRBV19,TRBJ1-3,TGTGCCAGTGTCTCTATCCGGAGAAGCGCTGGAAACACCATATATTTT,CASVSIRRSAGNTIYF
-,-,TRBV5-1,TRBJ2-1,TGCGCCAGCAGCTTGGGAGGTGGTTCCTACAATGAGCAGTTCTTC,CASSLGGGSYNEQFF
-,TRBD2,TRBV28,TRBJ2-1,TGTGCCAGCAGTTTATGGAAGCTAGCGGGAGGGCCGGGAGAGCAGTTCTTC,CASSLWKLAGGPGEQFF
-,TRBD2,TRBV7-2,TRBJ2-5,TGTGCCAGCAGCTCGGGGCGGCTAGCGGGAGCAGAGACCCAGTACTTC,CASSSGRLAGAETQYF
-,-,TRBV18,TRBJ2-3,TGTGCCAGCTCTCAATCCTCAGGGTCAGATACGCAGTATTTT,CASSQSSGSDTQYF
-,TRBD2,TRBV15,TRBJ2-2,TGTGCCACCAGCAGCGCTAGCGGGAAGGGGAGGAGGGAGCTGTTTTTT,CATSSASGKGRRELFF
-,TRBD2,TRBV5-5,TRBJ2-1,TGTGCCAGCAGCTTTACTAGCGGGACCCACAATGAGCAGTTCTTC,CASSFTSGTHNEQFF
-,TRBD2,TRBV2,TRBJ2-5,TGTGCCAGCAGTGACGGGACGACTAGCGGGGAATGGGGAGAGACCCAGTACTTC,CASSDGTTSGEWGETQYF
-,-,TRBV27,TRBJ1-1,TGTGCCAGCAGTTTAGGACGGGGCCCGAACACTGAAGCTTTCTTT,CASSLGRGPNTEAFF
-,-,TRBV10-1,TRBJ2-3,TGCGCCAGCAGTGAGTCTTCCAGGGAAGGGGGTACGCAGTATTTT,CASSESSREGGTQYF
-,-,TRBV2,TRBJ1-5,TGTGCCAGCAGTGACAATCAGCCCCAGCATTTT,CASSDNQPQHF
-,-,TRBV15,TRBJ1-4,TGTGCCACCAGCAGAGATCTGGCAGGGCGCTCCACTAATGAAAAACTGTTTTTT,CATSRDLAGRSTNEKLFF
-,TRBD2,TRBV27,TRBJ2-1,TGTGCCAGCAGTCCCATGCGGGGACTAGCGGTAAACAATGAGCAGTTCTTC,CASSPMRGLAVNNEQFF
-,-,TRBV6-5,TRBJ1-2,TGTGCCAGCACCTCCCTTGGGGGTAGGTCGAGCGGCTACACCTTC,CASTSLGGRSSGYTF
-,-,TRBV5-5,TRBJ1-1,TGTGCCAGCAGCTTGAGGGCGGAAGGAGCTTTCTTT,CASSLRAEGAFF
once,TRBD1,TRBV9,TRBJ1-3,TGTGCCAGCAGCGTCGACAGGGCGTATCGAGGAAACACCATATATTTT,CASSVDRAYRGNTIYF
-,TRBD1,TRBV28,TRBJ2-2,TGTGCCAGCAGGGGACAGGGTAGGGGCACCGGGGAGCTGTTTTTT,CASRGQGRGTGELFF
-,-,TRBV19,TRBJ2-2,TGTGCCAGTAGGTTAAGGGGGAGGAACACCGGGGAGCTGTTTTTT,CASRLRGRNTGELFF
once,-,TRBV11-3,TRBJ2-5,TGTGCCAGCAGCGCCTCGACTAGACGGGAAGAGACCCAGTACTTC,CASSASTRREETQYF
-,-,TRBV28,TRBJ2-7,TGTGCCAGCAGTTTTGGTAGTCGACTAATTACCTACGAGCAGTACTTC,CASSFGSRLITYEQYF
-,TRBD1,TRBV11-2,TRBJ1-1,TGTGCCAGCAGCCCCGCAGGGGACAGGGGCAACACTGAAGCTTTCTTT,CASSPAGDRGNTEAFF
-,TRBD2,TRBV5-8,TRBJ2-1,TGTGCCAGCAGCAAAAGGACTAGCGGGAGATTCGACAATGAGCAGTTCTTC,CASSKRTSGRFDNEQFF
-,-,TRBV9,TRBJ2-6,TGTGCCAGCAGCGACCGCTGGTGGGCCAACGTCCTGACTTTC,CASSDRWWANVLTF
-,-,TRBV5-6,TRBJ1-1,TGTGCCAGCAGCTTAAGCTTGAACACTGAAGCTTTCTTT,CASSLSLNTEAFF
-,TRBD1,TRBV4-3,TRBJ2-5,TGCGCCAGCAGCCAAGATATCGGAGGGGGACAGGTTTTACAAGAGACCCAGTACTTC,CASSQDIGGGQVLQETQYF
-,TRBD2,TRBV15,TRBJ2-1,TGTGCCACCAGCATCTCTAGAACTAGCGGGCAGCGGGAGTTCTTC,CATSISRTSGQREFF
-,-,TRBV5-1,TRBJ2-1,TGCGCCAGCAGCTTAGTACGGGTTGGAAATGAGCAGTTCTTC,CASSLVRVGNEQFF
-,TRBD1,TRBV28,TRBJ1-1,TGTGCCAGCATCTCGGGACAGAGGGCTTTCTTT,CASISGQRAFF
-,-,TRBV6-5,TRBJ1-2,TGTGCCAGCACTGCCGGCTCATGGTATGGCTACACCTTC,CASTAGSWYGYTF
-,-,TRBV18,TRBJ2-2,TGTGCCAGCTCACCACGAGGAAAGAAGGACACCGGGGAGCTGTTTTTT,CASSPRGKKDTGELFF
-,-,TRBV9,TRBJ2-7,TGTGCCAGCAGCCCCATGGGCGGGGTCTCCTACGAGCAGTACTTC,CASSPMGGVSYEQYF
-,-,TRBV5-1,TRBJ2-3,TGCGCCAGCAGCAGCACGGATACCACAGATACGCAGTATTTT,CASSSTDTTDTQYF
-,-,TRBV30,TRBJ1-1,TGTGCCTGGAGTAGAGGGTATGACACTGAAGCTTTCTTT,CAWSRGYDTEAFF
-,-,TRBV28,TRBJ1-5,TGTGCCAGCAAGCTGGGGAATCAGCCCCAGCATTTT,CASKLGNQPQHF
-,-,TRBV28,TRBJ1-1,TGTGCCAGCAGTTCGGGACCGCTGAACACTGAAGCTTTCTTT,CASSSGPLNTEAFF
-,TRBD1,TRBV19,TRBJ2-5,TGTGCCAGTAGTTCCCGGGACAGCACAAGAGACCCGTACTTC,CASSSRDSTRDPYF
-,TRBD2,TRBV6-6,TRBJ2-1,TGTGCCAGCACCGGACTAGCGGGATTACCCAATGAGCAGTTCTTC,CASTGLAGLPNEQFF
once,-,TRBV7-8,TRBJ2-3,TGTGCCAGCAGCCTGCGGGATACGCAGTATTTT,CASSLRDTQYF
-,TRBD2,TRBV4-1,TRBJ2-3,TGCGCCAGCAGCCAAGATCGAAGGATCGGGGGGAGAGATACGCAGTATTTT,CASSQDRRIGGRDTQYF
-,-,TRBV7-8,TRBJ2-1,TGTGCCAGCAGCTTAGGGCGGGACCGTGGTCCGTTCTTC,CASSLGRDRGPFF
-,TRBD1,TRBV18,TRBJ2-7,TGTGCCAGCTCCCCCCAGACAGGGGGGGGCCATCTAGGCGAGCAGTACTTC,CASSPQTGGGHLGEQYF
-,TRBD1,TRBV11-1,TRBJ1-2,TGTGCCAGCAGCCACAGGGGGAACTATGGCTACACCTTC,CASSHRGNYGYTF
-,-,TRBV7-9,TRBJ2-2,TGTGCCAGCAGCTTAGCGTCGGGACGAGGCCCCGGGGAGCTGTTTTTT,CASSLASGRGPGELFF
-,-,TRBV30,TRBJ1-2,TGTGCCTGGAGTCGGTCGTCTGGACAGCACGGGAATGGCTACACCTTC,CAWSRSSGQHGNGYTF
-,TRBD2,TRBV5-1,TRBJ2-5,TGCGCCAGCAGCTCGGGACTAGCGGGGTTGGAGACCCAGTACTTC,CASSSGLAGLETQYF
-,-,TRBV19,TRBJ1-3,TGTGCCAGTAGTATATCAGGGAACTCTGGAAACACCATATATTTT,CASSISGNSGNTIYF
-,-,TRBV5-1,TRBJ1-3,TGCGCCAGCAGCTTAACTGCGTCGTACTCTGGAAACACCATATATTTT,CASSLTASYSGNTIYF
once,-,TRBV7-3,TRBJ1-6,TGTGCCAGCAGCTTCAAACCCCCGGGTGATGGTTCACCCCTCCACTTT,CASSFKPPGDGSPLHF
-,TRBD2,TRBV6-5,TRBJ2-7,TGTGCCAGCAGTTGGGGGGGTCGTACCTACGAGCAGTACTTC,CASSWGGRTYEQYF
-,-,TRBV19,TRBJ1-1,TGTGCCAGTAGTATAGCGGGGGGGGGCCTGAACACTGAAGCTTTCTTT,CASSIAGGGLNTEAFF
-,TRBD1,TRBV7-9,TRBJ1-2,TGTGCCAGCAGCTTAGCAGGGGGCGCCGCGGTGGGCACCTTC,CASSLAGGAAVGTF
-,-,TRBV28,TRBJ2-1,TGTGCCAGCAGTTTTGCCCGGACTGGATCCTACAATGAGCAGTTCTTC,CASSFARTGSYNEQFF
-,TRBD1,TRBV28,TRBJ2-1,TGTGCCAGCACTCCGGCAGGGGGCTCCTACAATGAGCAGTTCTTC,CASTPAGGSYNEQFF